Listed below are T cell receptor beta chains from one sample, sequenced in a study of shared clonotypes between healthy human individuals. This table comes from immunoSEQ multiplex PCR, and its TCRdb copy is limited to in-frame clones, with some not included. The sample has 2 million to 2.5 million clones, more than 85% seen once; the top ten hold about 0.37%. The sample consisted of naive CD4+ T cells from PBMCs. These TCRs come from a man between 18 and 35 years old in good health. Some clones in this sample may be carry-over from other donors' samples. Both conserved end residues are part of each CDR3. D genes are given only for firm matches. Where a row states a size, it is once, few, many or the class of an expanded clone; other rows omit it.

j_call | clone_size | v_call | d_call | cdr3_nt | cdr3_aa
TRBJ1-2 | - | TRBV28 | - | TGTGCCACCAAACGGACACAATTACTTAACTATGGAGGCTACACCTTC | CATKRTQLLNYGGYTF
TRBJ1-1 | - | TRBV29-1 | - | TGCAGCGTTGAAAGGCAGGGGAGATATGAAGCTTTCTTT | CSVERQGRYEAFF
TRBJ1-3 | - | TRBV28 | - | TGTGCCAGCAGTTTAGCACGGGCTTCTGGAAACACCATATATTTT | CASSLARASGNTIYF
TRBJ1-2 | - | TRBV6-1 | - | TGTGCCAGCAGCCCCAGTGTAGTATATTATGGCTACACCTTC | CASSPSVVYYGYTF
TRBJ2-1 | - | TRBV19 | TRBD2 | TGTGCCAGTAGTATAGTGGGCTTTGGACTAGCGGGTGATCACAATGAGCAGTTCTTC | CASSIVGFGLAGDHNEQFF
TRBJ1-5 | - | TRBV28 | - | TGTGCCAGCAGCCCCCCGCAGGGAAAGACTCAGCCCCAGCATTTT | CASSPPQGKTQPQHF
TRBJ2-7 | - | TRBV30 | - | TGTGCCTGGGCAGTTGGGTGGGGGCTGTCCTACGAGCAGTACTTC | CAWAVGWGLSYEQYF
TRBJ2-7 | once | TRBV6-1 | TRBD2 | TGTGCCAGCAGTGCAGCGGGAGGGACCTACGAGCAGTACTTC | CASSAAGGTYEQYF
TRBJ2-3 | - | TRBV28 | - | TGTGCCAGCAGTCCCCCCGGGCCCCCGGATACGCAGTATTTT | CASSPPGPPDTQYF
TRBJ1-5 | - | TRBV6-5 | - | TGTGCCAGCAGTTACTCGATAGGGCTAAATCAGCCCCAGCATTTT | CASSYSIGLNQPQHF
TRBJ2-1 | - | TRBV9 | TRBD1 | TGTGCCAGCAGCGTACTCGGGACAGGGGGACGGGAGCAGTTCTTC | CASSVLGTGGREQFF
TRBJ2-2 | - | TRBV5-4 | - | TGTGCCAGCAGCTTCAGTCAGGGGGGCGGGGAGCTGTTTTTT | CASSFSQGGGELFF
TRBJ2-3 | once | TRBV7-9 | - | TGTGCCAGCAGCTTAGGATCGCTAGCTAGCACAGATACGCAGTATTTT | CASSLGSLASTDTQYF
TRBJ1-5 | - | TRBV7-2 | - | TGTGCCAGCAACAACGGCTTTAGCAATCAGCCCCAGCATTTT | CASNNGFSNQPQHF
TRBJ1-2 | - | TRBV28 | - | TGTGCCAGCCGGTTCGAAAGCTATGGCTACACCTTC | CASRFESYGYTF
TRBJ1-2 | - | TRBV13 | - | TGTGCCAGCAGCTCCCGGGCAGGGGTTAACTATGGCTACACCTTC | CASSSRAGVNYGYTF
TRBJ2-1 | - | TRBV5-6 | - | TGTGCCAGCAGCTTTTTAGCGGCTCATACTTACAATGAGCAGTTCTTC | CASSFLAAHTYNEQFF
TRBJ2-2 | - | TRBV6-1 | TRBD1 | TGTGCCAGCAGCCCCGACAGGGCTGGAATCGGGGAGCTGTTTTTT | CASSPDRAGIGELFF
TRBJ2-4 | - | TRBV30 | - | TGTGCCTGGAGTCTAGGCACGCCCCTTAACATTCAGTACTTC | CAWSLGTPLNIQYF
TRBJ2-5 | - | TRBV18 | - | TGTGCCAGCTCACCACCGATCCAAGAGACCCAGTACTTC | CASSPPIQETQYF
TRBJ2-3 | - | TRBV28 | - | TGTGCCAGCAGCTTCCTCGGGTTTAGCACAGATACGCAGTATTTT | CASSFLGFSTDTQYF
TRBJ2-3 | once | TRBV7-3 | - | TGTGCCAGCAGCTTGGAAGCCGCAGATACGCAGTATTTT | CASSLEAADTQYF
TRBJ1-1 | - | TRBV18 | TRBD1 | TGTGCCAGCTCACCTTCCCCGGGACAGAATACTGAAGCTTTCTTT | CASSPSPGQNTEAFF
TRBJ2-7 | once | TRBV9 | TRBD1 | TGTGCCAGCAGCCGACAAGAAGGACAGGGTCTGTACGAGCAGTACTTC | CASSRQEGQGLYEQYF